The T cell receptor beta chain described here comes from a study of T cell repertoires in cytomegalovirus infection. The CDR3 has 15 residues. Trimming shortened V by 3 bases and J by 1 base, and 11 bases separated the two germline ends. Germline-derived CDR1 and CDR2 are MNHNY and SVGAGI (reference sequence). From the reads, TCRdb called clonotypes with MiXCR, one entry per CDR3 protein. The sample has about 920,000 distinct CDR3 sequences; approximately 31% are singletons. With respect to this clonotype: Its cognate antigen is unknown.

The sequence derives from a human donor in good health (CMV status not recorded). Some clones in this sample may be carry-over from other donors' samples. The sample consisted of cultured CD8+ T cells from PBMCs, taken from culture after CMV antigen stimulation. The chain is built from TRBV6-6 and TRBJ2-3; tentative D call: TRBD2 (6 bases). CDR3 residues: CASSYGGMGTDTQYF. DNA of the CDR3: TGTGCCAGCAGTTATGGCGGGATGGGCACAGATACGCAGTATTTT.